These 6 T cell receptor beta chains were sequenced from one sample in a study of T cells in Graves' hyperthyroidism and ophthalmopathy. RNA transcripts served as the template for amplifying TCR beta CDR3 regions. First-round RT-PCR with HTBI primers amplified the TCR CDR3 region. TCRdb used MiXCR to reprocess the multiplex PCR reads, holding one entry per CDR3 protein. The sample yields about 640,000 distinct CDR3 sequences, around 20% seen once. Sequencing input: blood. These receptors came from a man younger than 45 with Graves' ophthalmopathy.

This clonotype turned up a few times. The J gene is TRBJ1-4, the V gene TRBV20-1, with 7 bases fitting TRBD1. The CDR3 loop spans 13 amino acids. CDR1 DFQATT and CDR2 SNEGSKA come from the germline V gene (reference sequence). With V trimmed by 6 bases and J by 8 bases, 9 bases remained unmatched. The CDR3 DNA reads TGCAGTGCGCCTAAGGGGGCGCGGGAAAAACTGTTTTTT. The encoded protein is CSAPKGAREKLFF.

This sequence joins TRBV19 and TRBJ2-1; TRBD2 agrees at 9 bases. The CDR3 is 18 residues long. The J segment lost 6 bases and the V segment lost 2 bases, leaving 14 bases of the junction unmatched. Germline lookup yields CDR1 LNHDA and CDR2 SQIVND (reference sequence). CDR3 region: CASSIRSDGLASRNEQFF. The CDR3 nucleotides read TGTGCCAGTAGTATAAGAAGTGACGGACTAGCGTCTCGCAATGAGCAGTTCTTC.

This clonotype has only a few counts. The chain uses TRBV7-9 and TRBJ2-2; no reliable D call. The ends were cut back, 5 bases at V and 4 bases at J, with 17 bases in the middle. The CDR3 covers 16 residues. Germline CDR1 reads SEHNR; CDR2 reads FQNEAQ (reference sequence). CDR3 bases: TGTGCCAGCAGCGCCCCGACCCGGACCCCCACCGGGGAGCTGTTTTTT. Amino acid sequence: CASSAPTRTPTGELFF.

The sample holds a few counts of this clonotype. V is TRBV7-9 and J is TRBJ1-2, with D perhaps TRBD1 (5 bases). Trimming cost V 1 base and J 6 bases, with 18 bases left between them. Germline V CDR1 and CDR2: SEHNR, FQNEAQ (reference sequence). The CDR3 covers 16 residues. The CDR3 spells CASSLVGKRGADGYTF. CDR3 nucleotide sequence: TGTGCCAGCAGCTTAGTCGGGAAAAGGGGCGCCGATGGCTACACCTTC.

V gene TRBV10-3 combines with J gene TRBJ2-7; TRBD2 might be the D (5 bases). Per the germline V gene, CDR1 is ENHRY and CDR2 is SYGVKD. The germline V and J ends were trimmed by 6 bases and 1 base, with 13 bases remaining between them. The CDR3 has 14 amino acids. CDR3 coding DNA: TGTGCCATCAGCGTCGGGGTTCGGTCCTACGAGCAGTACTTC. It codes for CAISVGVRSYEQYF.

Ten or more counts support this clonotype. V gene TRBV20-1 combines with J gene TRBJ2-5; no firm D call. Germline assignment: CDR1 DFQATT and CDR2 SNEGSKA (reference sequence). The CDR3 is 12 amino acids. V was pared by 6 bases and J by 0 bases, with 8 bases between. The DNA for the CDR3 is TGCAGTGCCCAGACGTACCAAGAGACCCAGTACTTC. It is translated as CSAQTYQETQYF.